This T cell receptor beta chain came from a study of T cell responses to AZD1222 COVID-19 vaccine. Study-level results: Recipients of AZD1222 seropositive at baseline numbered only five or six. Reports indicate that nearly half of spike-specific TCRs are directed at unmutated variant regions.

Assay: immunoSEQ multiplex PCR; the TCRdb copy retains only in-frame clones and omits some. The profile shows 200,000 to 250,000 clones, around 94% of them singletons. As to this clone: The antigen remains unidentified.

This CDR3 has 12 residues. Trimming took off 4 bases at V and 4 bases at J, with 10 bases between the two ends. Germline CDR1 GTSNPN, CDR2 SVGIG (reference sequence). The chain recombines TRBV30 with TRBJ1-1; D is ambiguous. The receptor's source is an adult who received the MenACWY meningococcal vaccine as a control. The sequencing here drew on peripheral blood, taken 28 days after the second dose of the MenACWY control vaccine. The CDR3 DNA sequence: TGTGCCTGGATTCCTACGGGCACTGAAGCTTTCTTT. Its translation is CAWIPTGTEAFF. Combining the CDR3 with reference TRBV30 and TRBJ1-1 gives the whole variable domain SQTIHQWPATLVQPVGSPLSLECTVEGTSNPNLYWYRQAAGRGLQLLFYSVGIGQISSEVPQNLSASRPQDRQFILSSKKLLLSDSGFYLCAWIPTGTEAFFGQGTRLTVV.